These T cell receptor beta chains were read from a single sample in a study of shared clonotypes between healthy human individuals. Clones were sequenced by immunoSEQ multiplex PCR, and TCRdb holds only the in-frame ones, with some missing. The sample lists some 2,500,000 clones; roughly 93% were seen once. Source material: naive CD4+ T cells from PBMCs. The origin of the receptors is a man younger than 30 in good health. Some clones in this sample may be carry-over from other donors' samples. Both conserved end residues are part of each CDR3. D genes are given only for firm matches. Clone size is not always given. Where it is, it says once, few, many or a class for expanded clones.

>TRBJ2-1|TRBV7-8|.|.
CASSPGSSREQFF
TGTGCCAGCAGCCCTGGGAGCTCGAGGGAGCAGTTCTTC
>TRBJ2-3|TRBV4-1|.|TRBD1
CASSHSTGGADTQYF
TGCGCCAGCAGCCACTCGACAGGGGGCGCGGATACGCAGTATTTT
>TRBJ1-3|TRBV4-1|.|TRBD1
CASRSQGAGNTIYF
TGCGCCAGCAGGTCACAGGGGGCTGGAAACACCATATATTTT
>TRBJ2-5|TRBV5-1|.|.
CASSFRDFQETQYF
TGCGCCAGCAGCTTCCGGGACTTCCAAGAGACCCAGTACTTC
>TRBJ1-5|TRBV6-1|.|.
CASSDSPNQPQHF
TGTGCCAGCAGTGACAGTCCCAATCAGCCCCAGCATTTT
>TRBJ2-3|TRBV10-1|.|.
CASSEGTLWVQTDTQYF
TGCGCCAGCAGTGAGGGCACACTCTGGGTCCAAACAGATACGCAGTATTTT
>TRBJ2-1|TRBV7-8|.|TRBD2
CASSRRLAGGPRNEQFF
TGTGCCAGCAGCCGGAGACTAGCGGGAGGGCCACGGAATGAGCAGTTCTTC
>TRBJ2-1|TRBV10-1|.|.
CASSPGAGSPNEQFF
TGCGCCAGCAGCCCCGGGGCGGGAAGCCCGAATGAGCAGTTCTTC
>TRBJ2-7|TRBV6-6|.|.
CASGRGALSYEQYF
TGTGCCAGCGGAAGGGGGGCGCTCAGCTACGAGCAGTACTTC
>TRBJ2-1|TRBV27|.|TRBD1
CASSAQGSYNEQFF
TGTGCCAGCAGTGCACAGGGGTCCTACAATGAGCAGTTCTTC
>TRBJ2-7|TRBV18|once|.
CASSPRRDHYEQYF
TGTGCCAGCTCACCGAGGCGGGACCACTACGAGCAGTACTTC
>TRBJ1-1|TRBV15|.|.
CATGGGAPFRGTEAFF
TGTGCCACCGGGGGAGGGGCACCTTTTCGGGGCACTGAAGCTTTCTTT
>TRBJ1-2|TRBV5-5|.|.
CASSSSLSSVYGYTF
TGTGCCAGCAGCTCCTCCCTCTCATCGGTCTATGGCTACACCTTC
>TRBJ1-4|TRBV4-1|.|.
CASSQVGLNEKLFF
TGCGCCAGCAGCCAAGTAGGACTTAATGAAAAACTGTTTTTT
>TRBJ2-5|TRBV20-1|.|.
CSFPRVETQYF
TGCAGTTTTCCTAGGGTAGAGACCCAGTACTTC
>TRBJ1-2|TRBV7-2|.|TRBD1
CASSLRDSYGYTF
TGTGCCAGCAGCCTGCGGGACAGCTATGGCTACACCTTC
>TRBJ2-1|TRBV6-5|.|TRBD2
CASSPRRGSKNEQFF
TGTGCCAGCAGTCCCCGCCGCGGGAGTAAGAATGAGCAGTTCTTC
>TRBJ2-7|TRBV11-2|.|.
CASSLGGGLEQYF
TGTGCCAGCAGCTTAGGTGGCGGGTTGGAGCAGTACTTC
>TRBJ1-5|TRBV18|.|.
CASSQVPNILDTSNQPQHF
TGTGCCAGTTCACAAGTCCCAAATATCCTAGACACAAGCAATCAGCCCCAGCATTTT
>TRBJ2-5|TRBV19|.|.
CASSLTAQETQYF
TGTGCCAGTAGTTTGACAGCACAAGAGACCCAGTACTTC
>TRBJ1-3|TRBV19|.|TRBD1
CASSRWDSAFSVSGNTIYF
TGTGCCAGTAGCCGTTGGGACAGCGCATTCTCCGTCTCTGGAAACACCATATATTTT
>TRBJ2-1|TRBV4-2|.|TRBD2
CASSQDGAPSAGYNEQFF
TGTGCCAGCAGCCAAGACGGGGCCCCCTCAGCGGGATACAATGAGCAGTTCTTC
>TRBJ2-7|TRBV18|.|.
CASSPWAGGIGEQYF
TGTGCCAGCTCACCGTGGGCAGGGGGGATAGGCGAGCAGTACTTC
>TRBJ2-1|TRBV9|.|TRBD2
CASSLTSGKGNEQFF
TGTGCCAGCAGCTTGACTAGCGGGAAGGGCAATGAGCAGTTCTTC
>TRBJ2-3|TRBV29-1|.|.
CSVAGRATDTQYF
TGCAGCGTTGCGGGCAGGGCCACAGATACGCAGTATTTT
>TRBJ1-2|TRBV5-1|.|.
CASSPTGYGGYTF
TGCGCCAGCAGCCCGACAGGCTATGGTGGCTACACCTTC
>TRBJ2-7|TRBV11-2|.|.
CASSPRRTRYEQYF
TGTGCCAGCAGCCCCCGCCGGACCCGCTACGAGCAGTACTTC
>TRBJ1-4|TRBV4-1|.|.
CASSQEGHPGDEKLFF
TGCGCCAGCAGCCAAGAGGGCCATCCTGGGGATGAAAAACTGTTTTTT
>TRBJ2-3|TRBV6-6|.|.
CASSYVGSTDTQYF
TGTGCCAGCAGTTACGTCGGTAGCACAGATACGCAGTATTTT
>TRBJ2-1|TRBV5-4|.|TRBD2
CASSLGFSGRAGNEQFF
TGTGCCAGCAGCTTGGGTTTCAGCGGGAGGGCGGGGAATGAGCAGTTCTTC
>TRBJ2-2|TRBV19|.|TRBD2
CATSGTSGSNTGELFF
TGTGCCACCTCCGGGACTAGCGGTTCGAACACCGGGGAGCTGTTTTTT
>TRBJ2-4|TRBV5-6|once|TRBD1
CASSPGQGSGDIQYF
TGTGCCAGCAGCCCCGGACAGGGAAGTGGAGACATTCAGTACTTC
>TRBJ2-7|TRBV6-5|.|.
CASTKDRGRSYEQYF
TGTGCCAGCACCAAAGACCGGGGTCGCTCCTACGAGCAGTACTTC
>TRBJ1-2|TRBV28|.|.
CASSIDSPARYTF
TGTGCCAGCAGCATAGATAGCCCTGCTCGCTACACCTTC
>TRBJ1-1|TRBV15|.|.
CATKRTSRDTEAFF
TGTGCCACCAAACGGACCTCCCGGGACACTGAAGCTTTCTTT
>TRBJ2-7|TRBV2|.|.
CASSDVHEQYF
TGTGCCAGCAGTGATGTCCACGAGCAGTACTTC